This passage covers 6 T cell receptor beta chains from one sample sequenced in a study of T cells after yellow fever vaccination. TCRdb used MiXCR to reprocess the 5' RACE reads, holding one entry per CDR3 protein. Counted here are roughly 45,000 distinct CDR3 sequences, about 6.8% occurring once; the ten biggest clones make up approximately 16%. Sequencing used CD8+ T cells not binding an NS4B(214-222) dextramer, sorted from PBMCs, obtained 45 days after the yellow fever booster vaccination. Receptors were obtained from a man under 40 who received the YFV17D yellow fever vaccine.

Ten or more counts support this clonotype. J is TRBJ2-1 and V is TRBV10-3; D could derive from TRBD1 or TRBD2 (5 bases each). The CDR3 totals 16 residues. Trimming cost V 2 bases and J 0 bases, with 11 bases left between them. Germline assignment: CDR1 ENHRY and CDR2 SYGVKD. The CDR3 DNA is TGTGCCATCAGTGAGCGGGACCTAAGCTCCTACAATGAGCAGTTCTTC. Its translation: CAISERDLSSYNEQFF.

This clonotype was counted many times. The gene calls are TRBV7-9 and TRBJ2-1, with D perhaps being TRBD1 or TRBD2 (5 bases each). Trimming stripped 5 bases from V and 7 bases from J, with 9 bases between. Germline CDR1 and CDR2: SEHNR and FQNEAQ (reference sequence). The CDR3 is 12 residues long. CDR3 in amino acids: CASSMGVNEQFF. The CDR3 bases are TGTGCCAGCAGCATGGGGGTAAATGAGCAGTTCTTC.

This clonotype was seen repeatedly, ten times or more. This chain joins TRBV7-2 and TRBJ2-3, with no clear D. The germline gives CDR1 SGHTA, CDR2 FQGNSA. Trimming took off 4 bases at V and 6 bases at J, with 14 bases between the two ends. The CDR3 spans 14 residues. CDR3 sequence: CASSSPNAPDTQYF. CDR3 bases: TGTGCCAGCAGCTCGCCTAACGCGCCTGATACGCAGTATTTT.

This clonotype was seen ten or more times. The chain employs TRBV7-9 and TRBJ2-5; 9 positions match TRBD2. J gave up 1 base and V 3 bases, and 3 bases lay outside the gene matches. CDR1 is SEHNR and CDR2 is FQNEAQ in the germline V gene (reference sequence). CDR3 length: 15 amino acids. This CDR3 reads CASSFAGGIQETQYF. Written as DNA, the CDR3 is TGTGCCAGCAGCTTCGCGGGAGGGATCCAAGAGACCCAGTACTTC.

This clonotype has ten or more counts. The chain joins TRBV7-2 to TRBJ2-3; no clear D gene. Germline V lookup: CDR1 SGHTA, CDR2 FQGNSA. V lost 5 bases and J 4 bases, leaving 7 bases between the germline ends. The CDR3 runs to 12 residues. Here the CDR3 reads CASSPYPDTQYF. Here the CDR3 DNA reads TGTGCCAGCAGCCCGTATCCAGATACGCAGTATTTT.

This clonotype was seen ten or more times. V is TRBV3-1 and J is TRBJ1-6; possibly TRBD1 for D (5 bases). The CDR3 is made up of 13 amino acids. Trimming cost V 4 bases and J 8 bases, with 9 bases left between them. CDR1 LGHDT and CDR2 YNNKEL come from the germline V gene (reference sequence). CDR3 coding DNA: TGTGCCAGCAGCCCAGGGAGGGATTCACCCCTCCACTTT. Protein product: CASSPGRDSPLHF.